The entry that follows covers one TCR beta chain sequence. Its antigen has not been determined. No qualities accompany the bases; no much larger clone lies one base away. V drops 2 bases and J drops 2 bases, leaving 16 bases in between. Taken from cysteine to phenylalanine, the CDR3 has 15 residues. CDR3 DNA only is kept here, 45 bases in frame from base 1. Sequences GTSNPN (CDR1) and SVGIG (CDR2) are obtained from the germline V gene (reference sequence). This specimen comes from a study of vaccination and CD4 T cells after COVID-19 (dated by TCRdb to about 2022). Background for the entire study: SARS-CoV-2 positivity had been established in the convalescent patients by nasal swab PCR, and mild disease was recorded in several of these patients and severe disease in one. Six males and four females were included in the convalescent cohort, with two Hispanic individuals, seven Caucasians, two Asians and one multiracial person represented. Two doses of either the Pfizer-BioNTech BNT162b2 vaccine (n=8) or the Moderna mRNA-1273 vaccine (n=2) were administered to participants. Post-COVID blood samples from convalescent patients were collected a median of roughly 100 days after diagnosis, with a range of 35 to 161 days. Post-vaccine blood samples were collected a median of approximately 72 days after the second vaccine dose, ranging from about 12 to 241 days. For stimulating the cultures, overlapping spike peptide pools were used, derived from SARS-CoV-2 as well as from the common cold coronaviruses HCoV-NL63, HCoV-OC43 and HCoV-229E. As controls, cultures received a CEFX viral epitope pool (the positive control), an HIV-1 Nef peptide pool (the negative control), or no peptide at all. In ten to eleven COVID-19 convalescent patients and several infection-naive healthy vaccine recipients, the spike-specific CD4+ TCR repertoire before mRNA vaccination was compared with the repertoire after mRNA vaccination. Overall results and qualifications from the work: Relatively few convalescent patients were included in the study, and early timepoints after natural infection were not analyzed. Of the vaccine-specific clones in convalescent patients, 304 of 307, or nearly all, reacted only to SARS-CoV-2 spike and did not cross-react with common cold coronaviruses. The median number of SARS-CoV-2-reactive clonotypes rose from 20 to 25 after infection to 38 after vaccination, but the change was not significant. Among the post-vaccine SARS-CoV-2-reactive clones in convalescent patients, a median approximately 90% showed up only after vaccination, which suggests vaccine-specific priming.

The library was obtained by PCR. DNA from cultured CD4+ T cells underwent TCR sequencing with the Oncomine TCR Beta short-read assay at the Johns Hopkins FTIC core. Genomic DNA was extracted from the cultured CD4+ T cells with the QIAamp micro DNA kit. Oncomine TCR Beta libraries from cultured CD4+ T cells were pooled using unique dual indexes and sequenced on an Illumina iSeq 100. On the study's bioinformatics: Non-productive sequences were removed, and CDR3s that did not start with C, did not end with F or W, or were shorter than 7 amino acids were discarded. Antigen-specific clonotypes were identified with the MANAFEST web application by comparing peptide-stimulated wells with reference and other culture wells. Positive clones required FDR below 0.05, an odds ratio above 5, and productive frequency above 0.1% in at least two of three replicate wells. Clonotypes that were significantly expanded in both SARS-CoV-2 spike wells and at least one common cold coronavirus spike condition were defined as cross-reactive. Similarity between CDR3 sequences was evaluated in R version 3.6.1 using Levenshtein distances (stringdist) and unrooted phylogenetic trees (ape). TCRdb's own reprocessing of the public reads used fastp at Q25 and MiXCR and kept productive beta chains. Identical CDR3 proteins give one entry, which carries the most common genes and DNA. These V and J calls derive from TCRdb rather than the authors' analysis. The sample contains over 10,000 distinct CDR3 sequences, 65% to 80% of them found a single time. The top ten hold approximately 11% of the sample.

The treatment or condition label of this sample denotes: roughly 10-day PBMC culture with coronavirus spike peptide pools or control peptides (ViraFEST assay). To expand antigen-specific T cells with peptide pools and then pick out the expanded clonotypes through TCR sequencing, the study relied on the ViraFEST assay. The convalescent patients' positive SARS-CoV-2 PCR tests fell between March and December 2020, which was before the Alpha, Beta and Delta variants emerged in the United States. PBMCs were cultured at about 2 million per well in IMDM supplemented with approximately 5.4% human AB serum and about 10 IU/ml IL-2, with about 9 ug/ml peptide pools added. Half of the culture medium was replaced with fresh IL-2-containing medium on days 3 and 7. CD4+ T cells were isolated after about nine days of culture through negative selection using the EasySep CD4+ T cell isolation kit. Ficoll-Paque Plus gradient centrifugation was used to isolate PBMCs from whole blood, and the isolated PBMCs were then either used fresh or cryopreserved at -140C. In general, triplicate wells were set up for every culture condition.

Sequenced material: CD4+ T cells from blood, cultured in vitro. The receptor's source is a human donor who had recovered from COVID-19. Rearrangement joined TRBV30 to TRBJ2-7; the D gene is perhaps TRBD1 or TRBD2, as each covers 6 bases. The DNA sequence follows: TGTGCCTGGAGTTCGGGGGCCCGGGGTCCCTACGAGCAGTACTTC. Its product reads: CAWSSGARGPYEQYF.